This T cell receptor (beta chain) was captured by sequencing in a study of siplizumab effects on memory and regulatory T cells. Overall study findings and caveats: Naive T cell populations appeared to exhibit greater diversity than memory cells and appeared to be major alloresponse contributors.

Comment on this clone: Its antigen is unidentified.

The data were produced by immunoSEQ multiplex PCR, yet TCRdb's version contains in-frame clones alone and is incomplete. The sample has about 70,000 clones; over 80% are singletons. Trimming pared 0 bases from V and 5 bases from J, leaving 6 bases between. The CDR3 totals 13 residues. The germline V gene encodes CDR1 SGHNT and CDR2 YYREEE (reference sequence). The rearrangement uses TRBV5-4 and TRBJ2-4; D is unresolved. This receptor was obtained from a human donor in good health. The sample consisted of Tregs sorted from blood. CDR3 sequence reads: CASSLGNENIQYF. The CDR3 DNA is TGTGCCAGCAGCTTGGGGAACGAAAACATTCAGTACTTC.